This T cell receptor beta chain was retrieved from a study of T cell repertoires in cytomegalovirus infection. Germline V lookup: CDR1 MNHEY, CDR2 SVGAGI. This CDR3 contains 16 residues. With 0 bases clipped from V and 1 base from J, the junction kept 1 base outside the gene matches. This clonotype was counted ten times or more. TCRdb passed the reads through MiXCR, listing each CDR3 protein once. The table lists around 320,000 distinct CDR3 sequences, over 7.5% of them singletons. The V and J genes are TRBV6-5 and TRBJ2-1, with 9 bases identical to TRBD1. The source of this sequence is a human donor in good health (CMV status not recorded). Some clones in this sample may be carry-over from other donors' samples. Sequenced material: PBMCs. CDR3 amino acids: CASSYSGQGSYNEQFF. CDR3 in DNA: TGTGCCAGCAGTTACTCCGGACAGGGGTCCTACAATGAGCAGTTCTTC.